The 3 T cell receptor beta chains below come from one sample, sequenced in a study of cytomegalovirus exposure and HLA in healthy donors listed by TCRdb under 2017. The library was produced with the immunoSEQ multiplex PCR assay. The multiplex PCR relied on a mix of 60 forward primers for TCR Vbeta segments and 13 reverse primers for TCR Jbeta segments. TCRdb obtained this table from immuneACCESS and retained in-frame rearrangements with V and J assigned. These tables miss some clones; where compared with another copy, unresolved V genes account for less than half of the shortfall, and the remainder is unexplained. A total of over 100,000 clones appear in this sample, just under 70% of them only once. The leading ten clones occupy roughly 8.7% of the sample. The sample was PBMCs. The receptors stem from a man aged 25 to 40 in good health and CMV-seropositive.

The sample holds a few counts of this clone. CDR3 protein: CASSFIGGDSGNTIYF. Written as DNA, the CDR3 is TGTGCCAGCAGTTTTATAGGGGGGGACTCTGGAAACACCATATATTTT. J is TRBJ1-3 and V is TRBV28, with D possibly TRBD1 on 6 matching bases. CDR1 MDHEN and CDR2 SYDVKM come from the germline V gene. CDR3 length: 16 residues. V was trimmed by 3 bases and J by 0 bases, leaving 12 bases between them. The variable domain in full, completed from reference TRBV28 and TRBJ1-3, reads DVKVTQSSRYLVKRTGEKVFLECVQDMDHENMFWYRQDPGLGLRLIYFSYDVKMKEKGDIPEGYSVSREKKERFSLILESASTNQTSMYLCASSFIGGDSGNTIYFGEGSWLTVV.

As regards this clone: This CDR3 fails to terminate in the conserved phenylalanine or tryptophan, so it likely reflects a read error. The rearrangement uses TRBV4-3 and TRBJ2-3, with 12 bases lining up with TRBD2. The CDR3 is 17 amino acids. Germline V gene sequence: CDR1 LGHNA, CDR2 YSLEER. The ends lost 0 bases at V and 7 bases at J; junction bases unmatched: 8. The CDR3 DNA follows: TGCGCCAGCAGCCAAGATCCCCTAGCGGGAGGGATGAATACGCAGTATCTT. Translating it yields CASSQDPLAGGMNTQYL.

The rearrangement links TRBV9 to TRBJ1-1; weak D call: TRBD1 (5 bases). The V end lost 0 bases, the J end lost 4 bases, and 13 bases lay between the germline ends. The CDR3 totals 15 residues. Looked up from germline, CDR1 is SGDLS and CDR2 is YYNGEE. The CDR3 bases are TGTGCCAGCAGCGTAGAGCCGGGGGGGGGCACTGAAGCTTTCTTT. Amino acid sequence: CASSVEPGGGTEAFF.